This note documents a single T cell receptor (beta chain) sequence. This clonotype showed up just a few times. What this receptor recognizes is not known. No quality values exist for individual bases; no much larger clone is one base distant. These data originate in a study of T cell repertoires in cytomegalovirus infection (dated by TCRdb to about 2019). Describing the broader study: Alongside well-studied HLA-B-restricted epitopes, the peptide stimulations were aimed at recently identified HLA-C-restricted CMV epitopes, whose presentation resists viral immunomodulation. Donor HLA type was relevant to the analysis, as public TCR beta signatures indicated carriage of CMV infection together with the matching HLA type.

Per the publication, the treatment or condition label means: in vitro stimulation with specific CMV peptide epitopes to enrich CMV-specific T cells. Broad study findings and their caveats: In the ex vivo response, HLA-C-restricted CMV-specific TCR beta clonotypes were dominant, and in two of eight donors the single most frequent clonotype came from this HLA-C-restricted group. Carriers of CMV infection plus the relevant HLA type were discriminated by the cumulative frequency of public TCR beta family members in the study cohort and in an independent approximately 360-donor cohort.

For sequencing, an Illumina HiSeq 1500 was employed. TCRdb reworked the public reads: Q25 trimming with fastp, MiXCR clone assembly, productive beta chains retained. Under each unique CDR3 protein, matching rows form one entry showing the most common genes and DNA. This sample is represented by around 900,000 distinct CDR3 sequences; about 33% of them were singletons. 13% of the sample is taken by the ten largest. Trimming at the junction amounts to 3 bases on V and 1 base on J, and the germline ends lie 18 bases apart. The germline V gene yields MGHRA for CDR1 and YSYEKL for CDR2. Reading from cysteine to phenylalanine, the CDR3 counts 17 amino acids. Only the CDR3 region is kept as DNA, spanning 51 bases read in frame from base 1.

The source of this sequence is a human donor in good health (CMV status not recorded). Some clones in this sample may be carry-over from other donors' samples. Here the chain combines TRBV4-1 and TRBJ2-5; no D gene is confidently identified. Sequencing was performed on cultured CD8+ T cells from PBMCs, taken from culture after CMV antigen stimulation. In nucleotides, the sequence is TGCGCCAGCAGCCATCCGACTTACCCTGGCGTCCAAGAGACCCAGTACTTC. It translates to CASSHPTYPGVQETQYF.